This is a list of T cell receptor beta chains from one sample in a study of OX40 agonist ivuxolimab in advanced cancers. This table comes from immunoSEQ multiplex PCR, and its TCRdb copy is limited to in-frame clones, with some not included. The sample lists about 55,000 clones, about four fifths occurring once. The sequencing used CD4+ or CD8+ T cells sorted from blood, collected in a trial of the OX40 agonist ivuxolimab. The receptors were gathered from an adult with an advanced solid tumor such as melanoma, head and neck, liver or kidney cancer. CDR3s include the opening cysteine and the closing phenylalanine or tryptophan.

v_call	j_call	cdr3_aa
TRBV29-1	TRBJ2-1	CSVETLGPYNEQFF
TRBV7-6	TRBJ2-2	CASSSSGHGELFF
TRBV6-1	TRBJ1-1	CASTAGRSNTEAFF
TRBV6-1	TRBJ2-1	CASERDTSSYNEQFF
TRBV7-9	TRBJ2-2	CASSRKGPLEAGELFF
TRBV14	TRBJ1-2	CASSQDLQGSGYTF
TRBV4-1	TRBJ2-1	CASSAIGLVYYNEQFF
TRBV28	TRBJ2-1	CASPPGTGGFNEQFF
TRBV28	TRBJ2-1	CASSLVGAQNEQFF
TRBV4-2	TRBJ2-5	CASSQVSAGQSVETQYF
TRBV6-1	TRBJ1-2	CASSETPEGSYTF
TRBV19	TRBJ2-5	CASSIGGVMGETQYF
TRBV5-4	TRBJ2-1	CASSRTGRNEQFF
TRBV5-1	TRBJ2-1	CASRMGSGAPGDEQFF
TRBV29-1	TRBJ2-7	CSVRSAGEQYF
TRBV15	TRBJ2-1	CATSRGAGQAYNEQFF
TRBV12-1	TRBJ2-2	CASSFPRTSGSIRGTGELFF
TRBV27	TRBJ1-2	CASSLSAGRGGYTF
TRBV18	TRBJ2-2	CASSPSGGANTGELFF
TRBV11-3	TRBJ1-1	CASSLGGAATRGTEAFF
TRBV4-3	TRBJ2-6	CASSQYRISGANVLTF
TRBV7-2	TRBJ1-2	CASSRTRDLSYGYTF